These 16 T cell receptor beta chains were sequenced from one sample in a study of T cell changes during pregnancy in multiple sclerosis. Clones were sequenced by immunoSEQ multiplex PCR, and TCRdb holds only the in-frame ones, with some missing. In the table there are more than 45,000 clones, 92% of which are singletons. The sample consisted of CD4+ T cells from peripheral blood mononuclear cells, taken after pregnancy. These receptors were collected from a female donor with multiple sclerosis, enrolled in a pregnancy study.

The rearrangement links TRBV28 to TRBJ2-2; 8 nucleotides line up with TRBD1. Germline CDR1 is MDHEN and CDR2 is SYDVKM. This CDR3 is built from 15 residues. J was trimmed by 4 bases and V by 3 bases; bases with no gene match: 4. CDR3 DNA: TGTGCCAGCAGTTTTGACAGGGGTTTCACCGGGGAGCTGTTTTTT. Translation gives CASSFDRGFTGELFF.

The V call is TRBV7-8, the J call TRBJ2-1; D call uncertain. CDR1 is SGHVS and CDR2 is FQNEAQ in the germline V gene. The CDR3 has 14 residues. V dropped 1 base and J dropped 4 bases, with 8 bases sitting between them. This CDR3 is CASSLDGRYNEQFF. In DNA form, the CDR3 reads TGTGCCAGCAGCTTAGATGGCAGGTACAATGAGCAGTTCTTC.

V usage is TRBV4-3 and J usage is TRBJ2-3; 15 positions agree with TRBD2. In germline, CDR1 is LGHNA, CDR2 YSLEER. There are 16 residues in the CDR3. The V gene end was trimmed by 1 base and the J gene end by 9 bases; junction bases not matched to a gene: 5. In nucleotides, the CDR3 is TGCGCCAGCAGCCAAGGTGGGACTAGCGGGAGGACCACGCAGTATTTT. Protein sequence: CASSQGGTSGRTTQYF.

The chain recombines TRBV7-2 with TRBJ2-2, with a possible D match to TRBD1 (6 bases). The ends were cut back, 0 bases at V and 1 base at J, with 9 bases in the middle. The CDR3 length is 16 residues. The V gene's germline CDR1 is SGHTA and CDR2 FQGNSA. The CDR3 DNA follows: TGTGCCAGCAGCTTAGCGTCCAGGGGGAACACCGGGGAGCTGTTTTTT. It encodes CASSLASRGNTGELFF.

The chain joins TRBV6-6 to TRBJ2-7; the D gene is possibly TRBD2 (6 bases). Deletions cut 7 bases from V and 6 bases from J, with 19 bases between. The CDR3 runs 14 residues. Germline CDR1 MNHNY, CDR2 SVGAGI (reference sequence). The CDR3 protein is CASNLRGESAEQYF. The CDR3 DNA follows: TGTGCCAGCAATCTACGCGGGGAATCGGCCGAGCAGTACTTC.

The CDR3 DNA reads TGTGCCAGCTCACCCCTAAACAGGGGATTTCAGTTCTTC. This translates into CASSPLNRGFQFF. This rearrangement joins TRBV18 to TRBJ2-1, with 7 bases lining up with TRBD1. The CDR3 runs 13 residues. Per the germline V gene, CDR1 is KGHSH and CDR2 is LQKENI. V lost 3 bases and J lost 13; bases outside the gene matches: 9.

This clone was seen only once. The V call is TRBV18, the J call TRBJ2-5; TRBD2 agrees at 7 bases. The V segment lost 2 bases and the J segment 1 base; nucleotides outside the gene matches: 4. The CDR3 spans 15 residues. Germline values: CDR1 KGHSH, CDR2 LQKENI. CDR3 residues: CASSPGAGSQETQYF. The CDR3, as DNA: TGTGCCAGCTCACCAGGAGCGGGGAGCCAAGAGACCCAGTACTTC.

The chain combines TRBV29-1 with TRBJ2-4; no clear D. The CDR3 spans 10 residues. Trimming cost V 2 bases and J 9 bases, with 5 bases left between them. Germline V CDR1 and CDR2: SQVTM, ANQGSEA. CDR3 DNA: TGCAGCGTTGAACGCGGCATTCAGTACTTC. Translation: CSVERGIQYF.

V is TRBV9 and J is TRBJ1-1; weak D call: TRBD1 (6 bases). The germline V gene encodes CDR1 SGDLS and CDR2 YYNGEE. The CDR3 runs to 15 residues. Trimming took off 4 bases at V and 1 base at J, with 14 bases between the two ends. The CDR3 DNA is TGTGCCAGCAGCCCACACAGGGACGGGAACACTGAAGCTTTCTTT. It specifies CASSPHRDGNTEAFF. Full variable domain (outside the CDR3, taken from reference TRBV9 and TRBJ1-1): DSGVTQTPKHLITATGQRVTLRCSPRSGDLSVYWYQQSLDQGLQFLIQYYNGEERAKGNILERFSAQQFPDLHSELNLSSLELGDSALYFCASSPHRDGNTEAFFGQGTRLTVV.

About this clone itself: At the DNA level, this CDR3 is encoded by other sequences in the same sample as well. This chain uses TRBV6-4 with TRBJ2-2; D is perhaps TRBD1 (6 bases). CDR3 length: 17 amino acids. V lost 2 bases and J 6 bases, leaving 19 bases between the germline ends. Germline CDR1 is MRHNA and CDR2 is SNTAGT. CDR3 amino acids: CASSDQALGAVAGELFF. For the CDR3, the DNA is TGTGCCAGCAGTGACCAGGCGTTGGGGGCAGTGGCCGGGGAGCTGTTTTTT.

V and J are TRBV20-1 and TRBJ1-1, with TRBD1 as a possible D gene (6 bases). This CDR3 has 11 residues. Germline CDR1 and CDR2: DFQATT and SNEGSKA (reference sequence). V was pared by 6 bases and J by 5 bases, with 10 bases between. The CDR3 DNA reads TGCAGTGCCGAAGACAGGACTGAAGCTTTCTTT. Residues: CSAEDRTEAFF.

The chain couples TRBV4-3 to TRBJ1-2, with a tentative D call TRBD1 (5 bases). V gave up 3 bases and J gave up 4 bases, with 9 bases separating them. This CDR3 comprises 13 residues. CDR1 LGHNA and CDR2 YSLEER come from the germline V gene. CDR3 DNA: TGCGCCAGCAGCCAGACAGTCCTCTATGGCTACACCTTC. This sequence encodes CASSQTVLYGYTF.

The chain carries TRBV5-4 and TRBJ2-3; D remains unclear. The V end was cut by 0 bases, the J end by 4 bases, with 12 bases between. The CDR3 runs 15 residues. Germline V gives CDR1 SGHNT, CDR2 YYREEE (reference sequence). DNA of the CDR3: TGTGCCAGCAGCTTGGGAACAGCACGACCAGATACGCAGTATTTT. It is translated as CASSLGTARPDTQYF.

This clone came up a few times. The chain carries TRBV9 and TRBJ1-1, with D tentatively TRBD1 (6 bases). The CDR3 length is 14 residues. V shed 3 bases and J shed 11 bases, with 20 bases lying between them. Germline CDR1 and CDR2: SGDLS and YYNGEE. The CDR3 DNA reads TGTGCCAGCAGCGCCCGGGACAACCCGAGTATGGCTTTCTTT. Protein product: CASSARDNPSMAFF.

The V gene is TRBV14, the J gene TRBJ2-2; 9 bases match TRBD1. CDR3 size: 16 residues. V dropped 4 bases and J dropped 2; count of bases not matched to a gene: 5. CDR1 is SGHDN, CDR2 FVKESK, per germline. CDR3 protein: CASSPRQGVNTGELFF. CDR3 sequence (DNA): TGTGCCAGCAGCCCAAGACAGGGGGTAAACACCGGGGAGCTGTTTTTT.

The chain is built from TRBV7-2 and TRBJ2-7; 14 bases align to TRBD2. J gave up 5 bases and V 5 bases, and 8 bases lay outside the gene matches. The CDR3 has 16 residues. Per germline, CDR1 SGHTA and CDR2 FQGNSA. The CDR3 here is CASSERTSGRPHEQYF. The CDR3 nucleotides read TGTGCCAGCAGCGAACGGACTAGCGGGAGGCCCCACGAGCAGTACTTC.